This T cell receptor (beta chain) was sequenced in a study of STAT5B mutations in CD4+ large granular lymphocyte leukemia. Findings of the study overall: Top patient clones used TRBV06 genes more often: 8/27 versus 2/35 in controls.

Germline V CDR1 and CDR2: GTSNPN, SVGIG (reference sequence). V lost 2 bases and J lost 1, with 6 bases in between. CDR3 length: 13 amino acids. Notes on this clone: Antigen: not known.

The protocol was immunoSEQ multiplex PCR, while the TCRdb copy is restricted to in-frame clones and leaves out a portion. The data show tens of thousands of clones, roughly 79% seen once. The receptor's source is a human donor in good health. Sequenced sample: CD4+ T cells from blood buffy coats. The chain uses TRBV30 and TRBJ1-5; unclear D gene. The CDR3: CAWSLDSNQPQHF. CDR3 nucleotides: TGTGCCTGGAGTCTGGACAGCAATCAGCCCCAGCATTTT.